This T cell receptor beta chain was retrieved from a study of blood T cell repertoires in COVID-19. Study-wide background: Samples of COVID-19 (acute and convalescent) were obtained from the United States, Italy and Spain. Sample material is recorded as cDNA or gDNA derived from T cells, B-cell-depleted T cells, or PBMCs.

As originally analysed: Estimates of nucleated cell counts were drawn from the amplification of reference gene primers. Sequencing was performed with immunoSEQ multiplex PCR; in TCRdb, only in-frame clones are kept and a portion is missing. The DNA was the basis for D and trimming; V, J and clone size are from that table. The sample records around 250,000 clones, less than 85% being singletons. This CDR3 region has 15 residues. This sequence was found in a young woman with acute or convalescent COVID-19. What was sequenced was peripheral blood. The genes are TRBV21-1 and TRBJ2-7; the listed D gene, TRBD1, was not tested against the DNA. TRBV21-1 is marked as a pseudogene. In DNA form, the CDR3 reads TGTGCCAGCAGCAACGGTAGACAGGGAGGCTACGAGCAGTACTTC. It specifies CASSNGRQGGYEQYF.